This section outlines one T cell receptor beta chain sequence together with its context. The data stem from a study of blood T cell repertoires in COVID-19. Study at large: Acute and convalescent COVID-19 samples came from the United States, Italy and Spain. T cells, B-cell-depleted T cells, or PBMCs supplied cDNA or gDNA.

In germline, CDR1 is LGHNT, CDR2 FRNRAP. The junction had 14 bases not matched to a gene; V was cut back by 7 bases and J by 1 base. The CDR3 totals 17 residues. Original methodology: From reference gene primer amplification, estimates of nucleated cell counts were derived. Libraries were prepared by immunoSEQ multiplex PCR; TCRdb keeps only in-frame clonotypes and omits some of them. That table furnishes V, J and clone size, whereas the DNA furnished D and trimming. The top ten clones hold 15% to 20% of a sample with 100,000 or so clones, 85% to 90% of them seen once. Specimen: peripheral blood. The receptor's source is a human donor with acute or convalescent COVID-19. The donor label of this sample is uncertain. J is TRBJ1-1 and V is TRBV12-5; 8 bases line up with TRBD1. The CDR3 spells CASAPLISGQANTEAFF. DNA of the CDR3: TGTGCTAGTGCACCCTTAATCTCGGGACAGGCGAACACTGAAGCTTTCTTT.